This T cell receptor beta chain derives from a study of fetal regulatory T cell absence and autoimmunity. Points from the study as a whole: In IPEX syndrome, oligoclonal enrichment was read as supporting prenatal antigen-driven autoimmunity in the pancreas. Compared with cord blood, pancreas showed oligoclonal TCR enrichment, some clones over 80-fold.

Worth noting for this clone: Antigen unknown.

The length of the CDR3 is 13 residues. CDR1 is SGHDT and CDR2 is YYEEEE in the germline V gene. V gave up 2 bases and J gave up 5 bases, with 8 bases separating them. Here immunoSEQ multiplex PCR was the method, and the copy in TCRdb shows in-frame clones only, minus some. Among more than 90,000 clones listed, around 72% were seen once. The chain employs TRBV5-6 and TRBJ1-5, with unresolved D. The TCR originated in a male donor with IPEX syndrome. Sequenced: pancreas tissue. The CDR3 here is CASSLIGHQPQHF. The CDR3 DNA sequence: TGTGCCAGCAGCTTAATAGGACATCAGCCCCAGCATTTT.